This T cell receptor (beta chain) was obtained from a study of regulatory T cells in long-lasting Graves disease. Study-wide context: To qualify as persistent, Graves' disease required over 5 years of antithyroid drugs with positive TSH receptor antibodies.

TCR beta libraries were built with iRepertoire HTBI primers and Arm-PCR of CDR3 regions. MiXCR, applied by TCRdb to the multiplex PCR reads, yields one record per CDR3 protein. The sample holds about 470,000 distinct CDR3 sequences, 20% to 25% seen once. This sample's time point: persistent/refractory GD, antithyroid drugs over 5 years with positive TRAb. Scientists built the TCR library using RNA that was extracted from PBMCs. This clonotype was obtained from a female donor with Graves disease. The sample consisted of peripheral blood mononuclear cells (PBMCs), taken when the disease was refractory, from a patient treated with antithyroid drugs.

The CDR3 DNA sequence: TGTGCCAGCAGCTTATTCGGGCCGGATACGCAGTATTTT. This translates into CASSLFGPDTQYF. The rearrangement joins TRBV11-2 to TRBJ2-3, with D uncertain. The CDR3 loop spans 13 amino acids. From germline, CDR1 is SGHAT and CDR2 FQNNGV. Trimming removed 2 bases at V and 6 bases at J, with 9 bases between.